This T cell receptor (beta chain) was profiled in a study of blood T cell repertoires in COVID-19. Study overall: PBMCs, B-cell-depleted T cells, or T cells provided the cDNA or gDNA that made up the material.

The participants were between about 18 and 100 years old and came from some 23 US areas. This clone was seen a single time. The CDR3 runs to 15 residues. Germline V gives CDR1 LGHNA, CDR2 YSLEER. V was pared by 6 bases and J by 4 bases, with 11 bases of the junction left unmatched. How the authors handled the data: For nucleated cells, counts were estimated from reference gene primer amplification. Clones were read by immunoSEQ multiplex PCR, and TCRdb kept only the in-frame ones, dropping some. V and J calls and clone size follow that table, whereas D and trimming were derived from the DNA. The sample includes some 220,000 clones, roughly 89% seen only once; the top ten take 3% to 4.5%.

The sequenced sample consisted of PBMCs or T cells enriched from blood (not recorded which). The rearrangement links TRBV4-3 to TRBJ1-2, with 7 bases that match TRBD1. The clonotype originates from a woman in her thirties or forties with acute COVID-19. CDR3 in amino acids: CASRQDRSPAYGYTF. DNA for the CDR3: TGCGCCAGCAGACAGGACAGGTCGCCGGCCTATGGCTACACCTTC.